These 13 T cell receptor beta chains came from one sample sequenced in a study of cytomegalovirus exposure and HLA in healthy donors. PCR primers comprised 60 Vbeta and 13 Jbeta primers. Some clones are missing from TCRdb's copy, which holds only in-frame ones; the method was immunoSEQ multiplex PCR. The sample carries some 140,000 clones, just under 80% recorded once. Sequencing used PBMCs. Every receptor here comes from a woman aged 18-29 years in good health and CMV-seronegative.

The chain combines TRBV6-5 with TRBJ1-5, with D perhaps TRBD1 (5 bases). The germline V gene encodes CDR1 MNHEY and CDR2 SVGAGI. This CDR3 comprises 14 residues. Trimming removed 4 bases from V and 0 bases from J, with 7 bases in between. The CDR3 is CASSSTDSNQPQHF. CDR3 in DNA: TGTGCCAGCAGTTCGACAGATAGCAATCAGCCCCAGCATTTT.

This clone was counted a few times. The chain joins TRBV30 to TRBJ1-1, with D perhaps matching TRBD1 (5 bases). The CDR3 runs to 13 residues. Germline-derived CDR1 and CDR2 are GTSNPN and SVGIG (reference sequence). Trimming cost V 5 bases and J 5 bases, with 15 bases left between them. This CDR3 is CAWLYRWGTEAFF. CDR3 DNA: TGTGCCTGGCTTTACAGGTGGGGAACTGAAGCTTTCTTT.

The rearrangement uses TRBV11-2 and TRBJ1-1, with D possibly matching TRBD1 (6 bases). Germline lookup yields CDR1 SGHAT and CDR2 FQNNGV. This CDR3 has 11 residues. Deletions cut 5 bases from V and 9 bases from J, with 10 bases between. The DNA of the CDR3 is TGTGCCAGCAGCCTCGGACAGAAAGCTTTCTTT. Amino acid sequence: CASSLGQKAFF.

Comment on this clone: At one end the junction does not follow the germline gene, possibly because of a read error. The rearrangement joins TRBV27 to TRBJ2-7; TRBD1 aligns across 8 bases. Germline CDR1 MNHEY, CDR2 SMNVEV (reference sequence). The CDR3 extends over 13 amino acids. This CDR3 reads CASSLSGDRGRVF. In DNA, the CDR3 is TGTGCCAGCAGTTTATCTGGCGACAGGGGTCGAGTCTTC.

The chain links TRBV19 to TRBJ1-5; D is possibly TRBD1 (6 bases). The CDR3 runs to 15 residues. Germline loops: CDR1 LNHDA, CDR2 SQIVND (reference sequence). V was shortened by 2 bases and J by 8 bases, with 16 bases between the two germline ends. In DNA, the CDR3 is TGTGCCAGTAGTATATCCGGACAGTGGGAAAAGCCCCAGCATTTT. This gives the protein CASSISGQWEKPQHF. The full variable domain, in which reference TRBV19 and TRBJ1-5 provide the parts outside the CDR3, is DGGITQSPKYLFRKEGQNVTLSCEQNLNHDAMYWYRQDPGQGLRLIYYSQIVNDFQKGDIAEGYSVSREKKESFPLTVTSAQKNPTAFYLCASSISGQWEKPQHFGDGTRLSIL.

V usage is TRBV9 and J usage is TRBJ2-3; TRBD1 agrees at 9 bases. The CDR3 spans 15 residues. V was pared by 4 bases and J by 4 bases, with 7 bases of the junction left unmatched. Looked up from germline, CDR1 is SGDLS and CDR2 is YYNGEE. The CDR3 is CASSSGTGSADTQYF. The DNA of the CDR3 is TGTGCCAGCAGCTCCGGGACAGGGAGCGCAGATACGCAGTATTTT.

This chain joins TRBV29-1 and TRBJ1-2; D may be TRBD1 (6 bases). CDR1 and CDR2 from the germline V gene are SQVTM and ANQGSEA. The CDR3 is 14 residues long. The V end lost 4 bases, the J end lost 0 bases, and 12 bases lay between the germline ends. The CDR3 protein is CSVAPTGSNYGYTF. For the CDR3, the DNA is TGCAGCGTTGCTCCGACAGGATCTAACTATGGCTACACCTTC.

The CDR3 nucleotides read TGTGCCAGCACCACAGCTCCGTATGGCTACACCTTC. Translation: CASTTAPYGYTF. The chain recombines TRBV2 with TRBJ1-2; D gene uncertain. This CDR3 is 12 amino acids long. The germline V gene has CDR1 SNHLY and CDR2 FYNNEI. V was pared by 7 bases and J by 5 bases, with 11 bases between. The whole variable domain, filled in from reference TRBV2 and TRBJ1-2, reads EPEVTQTPSHQVTQMGQEVILRCVPISNHLYFYWYRQILGQKVEFLVSFYNNEISEKSEIFDDQFSVERPDGSNFTLKIRSTKLEDSAMYFCASTTAPYGYTFGSGTRLTVV.

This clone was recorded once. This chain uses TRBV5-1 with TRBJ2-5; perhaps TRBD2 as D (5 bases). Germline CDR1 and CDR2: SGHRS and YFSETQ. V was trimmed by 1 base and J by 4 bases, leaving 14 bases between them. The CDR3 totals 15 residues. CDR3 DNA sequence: TGCGCCAGCAGCTTGTTCGGGAATGGCGGAGAGACCCAGTACTTC. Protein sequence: CASSLFGNGGETQYF.

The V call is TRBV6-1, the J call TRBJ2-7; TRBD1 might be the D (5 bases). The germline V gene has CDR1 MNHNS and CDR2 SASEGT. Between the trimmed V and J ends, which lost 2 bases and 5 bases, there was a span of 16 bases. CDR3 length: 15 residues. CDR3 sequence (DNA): TGTGCCAGCAGTGAACCTCAGGGTGGTGTTGACGAGCAGTACTTC. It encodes CASSEPQGGVDEQYF.

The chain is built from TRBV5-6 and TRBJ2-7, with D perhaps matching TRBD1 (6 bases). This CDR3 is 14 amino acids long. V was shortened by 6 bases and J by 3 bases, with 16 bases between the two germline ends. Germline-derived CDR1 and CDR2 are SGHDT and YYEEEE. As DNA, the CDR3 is TGTGCCAGCACCCCTGGGGGCGCCATCTACGAGCAGTACTTC. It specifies CASTPGGAIYEQYF.

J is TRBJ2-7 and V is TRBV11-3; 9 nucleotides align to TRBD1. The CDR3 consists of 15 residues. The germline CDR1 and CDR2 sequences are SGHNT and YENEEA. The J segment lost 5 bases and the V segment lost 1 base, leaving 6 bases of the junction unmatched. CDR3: CASSLGGTGNNEQYF. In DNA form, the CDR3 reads TGTGCCAGCAGCTTAGGAGGGACAGGGAACAACGAGCAGTACTTC.

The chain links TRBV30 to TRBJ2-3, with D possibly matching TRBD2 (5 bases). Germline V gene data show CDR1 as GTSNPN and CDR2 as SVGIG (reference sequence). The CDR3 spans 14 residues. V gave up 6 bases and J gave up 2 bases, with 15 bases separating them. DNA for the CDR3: TGTGCCTGTTCCCACGGGGAGTTCACAGATACGCAGTATTTT. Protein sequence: CACSHGEFTDTQYF.